What follows describes a single TCR beta chain. Only a few counts were recorded for this clonotype. Its binding antigen is unknown. No base qualities exist here, and no much larger clone lies one base off it. Taken from the germline V gene, the CDR1 and CDR2 loops are SGHDT and YYEEEE. Between the V and J ends, shortened by 2 bases and 6 bases respectively, the junction contains 14 bases. Spanning cysteine to phenylalanine, the CDR3 consists of 15 amino acids. The sequence is cut down to CDR3 DNA, 45 bases in frame from base 1. A case-control design nested within a healthcare worker cohort in London, UK, was used, with weekly nasopharyngeal swab PCR tests and blood sampling performed. Healthcare workers were enrolled in the week of the UK lockdown, from 23 to 31 March 2020, and were followed every week for up to roughly 16 weeks. The sample comes from a study of early T cells in non-severe SARS-CoV-2 infection (dated by TCRdb to about 2021). With regard to the full study: Because TCR sequencing relied on bulk RNA taken from unsorted whole blood, pairing of alpha and beta chains was not possible. The research as a whole found: VDJdb matching was skewed toward anti-spike CD8 responses and likely underestimated virus-specific expansions by missing private and CD4 specificities.

Preparation of the library involved 5' RACE. Sequenced using a NextSeq 500. The TCR library protocol attached unique molecular identifiers to individual cDNA molecules to correct for sequencing error and PCR bias. TCR alpha and beta chains were both sequenced, and the abundances of alpha and beta sequences in each sample were closely correlated with each other. The paper's data handling went like this. Decombinator V4 was used to annotate TCR sequences for V gene, J gene and CDR3. Expanded TCRs were defined as changing significantly between any two time points under a Poisson model with p below 0.0001. Abundances of TCRs were expressed as counts per million after normalisation to the total number of TCRs sequenced in each sample. TRAV1-2 paired with TRAJ12, TRAJ20 or TRAJ33 defined MAIT TCRs, while TRAV10 paired with TRAJ18 defined iNKT TCRs. VDJdb, accessed 1 November 2021, was searched for CMV, EBV and SARS-CoV-2 annotated TCRs, with TCRs annotated for multiple antigens excluded. The public sequencing data were trimmed at Q25 with fastp and processed into clonotypes with MiXCR by TCRdb, which kept only in-frame beta chains. Duplicate CDR3 protein sequences are folded into a single record with the most common DNA and genes. TCRdb, rather than the study authors, made the V and J calls. The sample includes 60,000 to 85,000 distinct CDR3 sequences, with roughly a sixth observed a single time. Roughly 12% of the sample goes to the ten largest clones.

The receptor was isolated from an adult who was a healthcare worker with PCR-confirmed SARS-CoV-2 infection or an uninfected control (not recorded which). The specimen was whole blood. The sequence joins TRBV5-6 to TRBJ2-2; a tentative D call is TRBD2 (5 bases match). DNA sequence: TGTGCCAGCAGCTTCAGGTCTAGCAATTCCGGGGAGCTGTTTTTT. Its amino acids are CASSFRSSNSGELFF.